The rows below give T cell receptor beta chains drawn from one sample of a study of T cells after yellow fever vaccination. TCRdb reanalysed the 5' RACE reads using MiXCR and keeps one entry per CDR3 protein. The table shows under 200,000 distinct CDR3 sequences, with almost 7% occurring only once. Source: CD4+ T cells sorted from PBMCs, taken more than 4 days after the first yellow fever vaccination. The receptors come from a man aged 18-30 years who received the YFV17D yellow fever vaccine. The CDR3 runs from the conserved cysteine through the conserved F or W. The order of the fields is J gene, clone size, V gene, D gene, CDR3 protein, CDR3 DNA. D genes are given only for firm matches. A row's size may be missing; if present it is once, few, many or a size class.

TRBJ1-2 NA TRBV28 TRBD1 CASVSGQRLYGYTF TGTGCCAGCGTCTCGGGACAGCGACTCTATGGCTACACCTTC
TRBJ1-5 few TRBV7-2 TRBD1 CASNTGGPDQPQHF TGTGCCAGCAATACAGGGGGTCCGGATCAGCCCCAGCATTTT
TRBJ1-1 many TRBV12-3/TRBV12-4 NA CASSFRVGTEAFF TGTGCCAGCAGTTTCCGGGTAGGGACTGAAGCTTTCTTT
TRBJ2-3 NA TRBV9 NA CASSVVSSSADTQYF TGTGCCAGCAGCGTAGTGAGTAGTTCAGCAGATACGCAGTATTTT
TRBJ2-1 NA TRBV7-3 TRBD1 CASSLKQGSQQFF TGTGCCAGCAGCTTAAAACAGGGGAGCCAGCAGTTCTTC
TRBJ2-7 many TRBV5-1 NA CASSGGPAQDLYEQYF TGCGCCAGCAGCGGTGGCCCGGCCCAGGACCTATATGAGCAGTACTTC
TRBJ1-1 many TRBV5-1 NA CASRSLQGRTEAFF TGCGCCAGCAGATCCCTACAGGGTAGGACTGAAGCTTTCTTT
TRBJ1-1 many TRBV4-1 TRBD1 CASSLRTGGLSEAFF TGCGCCAGCAGCCTCCGGACAGGGGGGCTTTCTGAAGCTTTCTTT
TRBJ1-2 NA TRBV19 NA CASSKVQGYGYTF TGTGCCAGTAGTAAAGTACAGGGCTATGGCTACACCTTC
TRBJ1-2 many TRBV5-1 TRBD1 CASSQPGQDPKNYGYTF TGCGCCAGCTCACAACCGGGACAGGATCCGAAAAACTATGGCTACACCTTC
TRBJ2-2 many TRBV2 NA CASSEALRGSGELFF TGTGCCAGCAGTGAAGCGCTTCGGGGGTCCGGGGAGCTGTTTTTT
TRBJ2-1 many TRBV5-1 TRBD1 CASTSGTAGNEQFF TGCGCCAGCACCTCCGGGACAGCCGGCAATGAGCAGTTCTTC
TRBJ1-4 many TRBV4-3 NA CASSQTSVGDEKLFF TGCGCCAGCAGCCAAACCTCGGTTGGGGATGAAAAACTGTTTTTT
TRBJ2-6 NA TRBV20-1 NA CSARLALGGLGANVLTF TGCAGTGCTAGACTCGCGCTTGGGGGTTTAGGGGCCAACGTCCTGACTTTC
TRBJ2-1 many TRBV15 NA CATSRDSDEQFF TGTGCCACCAGCAGAGATTCGGATGAGCAGTTCTTC